A single sample gave rise to the 20 T cell receptor beta chains below, sequenced in a study of blood T cell repertoires in COVID-19. The table came from immunoSEQ multiplex PCR; TCRdb's copy has only in-frame clones and leaves some out. The sample contains 250,000 to 350,000 clones, approximately 86% of which appear only once. The sample was peripheral blood. The receptors derive from a woman aged 50 to 65 who had recovered from COVID-19.

The rearrangement uses TRBV28 and TRBJ1-1; possibly TRBD1 for D (5 bases). Trimming took off 10 bases at V and 11 bases at J, with 17 bases between the two ends. CDR1 is MDHEN and CDR2 is SYDVKM in the germline V gene. The CDR3 consists of 11 residues. CDR3 coding DNA: TGTGCCACCAAACAGGTTTCAGGCGCTTTCTTT. The encoded protein is CATKQVSGAFF.

The chain combines TRBV7-2 with TRBJ2-5; 12 bases align to TRBD2. The V gene's germline CDR1 is SGHTA and CDR2 FQGNSA. This CDR3 is built from 15 residues. The V and J ends lost 4 bases and 5 bases, in that order; junction bases with no gene match: 5. The chain's CDR3 is CASSSRLAGVETQYF. CDR3 coding DNA: TGTGCCAGCAGCTCCCGACTAGCGGGAGTGGAGACCCAGTACTTC.

With respect to this clone: At one boundary the junction diverges from the germline segment, which might be a read error. The chain employs TRBV6-2 or TRBV6-3 and TRBJ1-1; 10 bases line up with TRBD1. CDR1 MNHEY and CDR2 SVGEGT come from the germline V gene. The CDR3 loop spans 14 amino acids. CDR3 DNA sequence: TGTGCCAGCAGTTTCGATTCCGGGACAGGGGCCGACCGGTTT. It translates to CASSFDSGTGADRF.

This chain joins TRBV28 and TRBJ2-1; D is uncertain. The CDR3 covers 13 residues. CDR1 is MDHEN and CDR2 is SYDVKM in the germline V gene. V was clipped by 3 bases and J by 7 bases, with 10 bases between them. Here the CDR3 reads CASSFRSRNEQFF. CDR3 DNA sequence: TGTGCCAGCAGTTTTAGGAGTCGGAATGAGCAGTTCTTC.

The chain links TRBV9 to TRBJ2-4, with 7 bases fitting TRBD1. The CDR3 contains 17 residues. The trim removed 0 bases at V and 0 bases at J, leaving 6 bases unmatched. Per the germline V gene, CDR1 is SGDLS and CDR2 is YYNGEE. The CDR3 loop reads CASSVEATGLAKNIQYF. In DNA, the CDR3 is TGTGCCAGCAGCGTAGAGGCGACAGGGCTAGCCAAAAACATTCAGTACTTC. The complete variable domain, with remaining parts taken from reference TRBV9 and TRBJ2-4, reads DSGVTQTPKHLITATGQRVTLRCSPRSGDLSVYWYQQSLDQGLQFLIQYYNGEERAKGNILERFSAQQFPDLHSELNLSSLELGDSALYFCASSVEATGLAKNIQYFGAGTRLSVL.

The chain has TRBV11-2 and TRBJ2-3, with 8 nucleotides matching TRBD2. The germline V gene has CDR1 SGHAT and CDR2 FQNNGV. Trimming removed 5 bases from V and 4 bases from J; junction bases left unmatched: 17. This CDR3 spans 18 amino acids. The CDR3 loop reads CASSPLLSGGYRADTQYF. The CDR3 DNA follows: TGTGCCAGCAGCCCCCTCTTGAGCGGGGGATACAGGGCAGATACGCAGTATTTT.

J is TRBJ1-1 and V is TRBV5-1; TRBD1 aligns across 10 bases. J lost 0 bases, V lost 3 bases, and 8 bases had no gene match. The CDR3 has 17 amino acids. In germline, CDR1 is SGHRS, CDR2 YFSETQ. The CDR3 coding sequence is TGCGCCAGCAGCTGGTTAGGGACAGGGGTCGTGAACACTGAAGCTTTCTTT. Translating gives CASSWLGTGVVNTEAFF.

This clone has more than one count but fewer than ten. The sample carries other DNA sequences with the same CDR3. The chain employs TRBV6-6 and TRBJ1-1, with no clear D. The CDR3 contains 13 residues. The germline CDR1 and CDR2 sequences are MNHNY and SVGAGI (reference sequence). Deletions cut 6 bases from V and 0 bases from J, with 8 bases between. This CDR3 is CASSSGMNTEAFF. The CDR3 DNA is TGTGCCAGCAGCTCAGGAATGAACACTGAAGCTTTCTTT.

V and J are TRBV7-9 and TRBJ1-4; perhaps TRBD1 as D (5 bases). Trimming removed 8 bases from V and 10 bases from J, with 14 bases in between. The length of the CDR3 is 12 residues. CDR1 SEHNR and CDR2 FQNEAQ come from the germline V gene (reference sequence). The CDR3 coding sequence is TGTGCCAGCTCTGGGGCGGCAGGAAAACTGTTTTTT. Translation gives CASSGAAGKLFF.

This chain connects TRBV9 to TRBJ2-3; D ambiguous. Trimming left V 4 bases short and J 4 bases short, with 7 bases between. The CDR3 contains 12 residues. Looked up from germline, CDR1 is SGDLS and CDR2 is YYNGEE. This chain's CDR3 is CASSPEADTQYF. CDR3 DNA: TGTGCCAGCAGCCCAGAGGCAGATACGCAGTATTTT.

This clone showed up just once. CDR3 DNA: TGTGCCAGTAGTTCGGCAAGGACAGGAGGGAAAAACATTCAGTACTTC. It translates to CASSSARTGGKNIQYF. V usage is TRBV19 and J usage is TRBJ2-4, with D maybe TRBD1 (7 bases). The CDR3 runs 16 residues. Trimming stripped 5 bases from V and 4 bases from J, with 18 bases between. In germline, CDR1 is LNHDA, CDR2 SQIVND (reference sequence).

This chain joins TRBV24-1 and TRBJ2-1, with 8 bases aligning to TRBD1. The CDR3 length is 13 residues. CDR1 and CDR2 (germline): KGHDR, SFDVKD. V was clipped by 8 bases and J by 5 bases; unmatched bases: 4. The CDR3 sequence is CATKGTGDNEQFF. CDR3 coding DNA: TGTGCCACCAAAGGGACAGGAGACAATGAGCAGTTCTTC.

The count of this clone is one. This chain connects TRBV7-2 to TRBJ2-3, with TRBD2 as a possible D gene (5 bases). In germline, CDR1 is SGHTA, CDR2 FQGNSA. This CDR3 has 16 amino acids. V lost 5 bases and J lost 7, with 22 bases in between. Here the CDR3 reads CASSPSRLAAVYTQYF. CDR3 nucleotides: TGTGCCAGCAGCCCCTCCCGGCTAGCTGCTGTATATACGCAGTATTTT.

Only a few counts were recorded for this clone. The chain is built from TRBV6-2 or TRBV6-3 and TRBJ1-3; no reliable D call. The CDR3 is 17 amino acids. V lost 4 bases and J lost 0, with 16 bases in between. Germline lookup yields CDR1 MNHEY and CDR2 SVGEGT. The CDR3 DNA sequence: TGTGCCAGCAGTTTCCCAGTGCCTTCTTCCTCTGGAAACACCATATATTTT. Translated: CASSFPVPSSSGNTIYF.

In this sample, this clone turned up once. V and J are TRBV28 and TRBJ2-4; 7 bases fit TRBD1. Trimming took 3 bases from V and 8 from J; bases not matched to a gene: 7. CDR1 MDHEN and CDR2 SYDVKM come from the germline V gene. This CDR3 is built from 14 residues. Written as DNA, the CDR3 is TGTGCCAGCAGTTTCGACAGGGTTATCCACATTCAGTACTTC. This encodes CASSFDRVIHIQYF.

This chain joins TRBV4-2 and TRBJ2-7, with TRBD2 matching over 8 bases. Germline V gene sequence: CDR1 LGHNA, CDR2 YNFKEQ. The CDR3 has 17 residues. After removal of 4 bases from V and 0 bases from J, the junction contained 11 bases not matched to a gene. This CDR3 is CASSLTQTSGTSYEQYF. In nucleotides, the CDR3 is TGTGCCAGCAGCCTCACTCAAACTAGCGGCACCTCCTACGAGCAGTACTTC.

The sample holds many counts of this clone. The chain joins TRBV7-9 to TRBJ1-1; D is unresolved. This CDR3 region has 12 residues. Germline-derived CDR1 and CDR2 are SEHNR and FQNEAQ (reference sequence). With 2 bases removed from V and 6 bases from J, the gap between germline ends came to 7 bases. The CDR3 DNA reads as TGTGCCAGCAGCTTAAATATCGCTGAAGCTTTCTTT. This encodes CASSLNIAEAFF.

This clone was observed once. The chain links TRBV2 to TRBJ1-4; possibly TRBD1 for D (5 bases). Deletions cut 5 bases from V and 11 bases from J, with 12 bases between. The CDR3 has 12 residues. Germline CDR1 SNHLY, CDR2 FYNNEI. DNA of the CDR3: TGTGCCAGCAGTTATGCGACAGCTAAACTGTTTTTT. As protein: CASSYATAKLFF.

The gene calls are TRBV27 and TRBJ1-1; a weak D match, TRBD1 (6 bases). From germline, CDR1 is MNHEY and CDR2 SMNVEV (reference sequence). The CDR3 totals 13 residues. V lost 2 bases and J lost 4, with 8 bases in between. The CDR3 loop is CASSLHRVTEAFF. In DNA form, the CDR3 reads TGTGCCAGCAGTTTACACAGGGTCACTGAAGCTTTCTTT.

V gene TRBV7-9 combines with J gene TRBJ2-1; 9 bases match TRBD2. With V trimmed by 5 bases and J by 4 bases, 9 bases remained unmatched. Germline CDR1 is SEHNR and CDR2 is FQNEAQ (reference sequence). CDR3 length equals 16 residues. The CDR3 sequence: CASSGTEREEYNEQFF. CDR3 bases: TGTGCCAGCAGCGGAACCGAGCGGGAGGAATACAATGAGCAGTTCTTC.